One T cell receptor (beta chain) is described in this entry. Its specificity is not known. The sample belongs to a study of vaccination and CD4 T cells after COVID-19. Turning to the study itself: Investigators took post-vaccine samples a median 72 days after dose two, within a range of 14 to 241.

The germline CDR1 and CDR2 sequences are SEHNR and FQNEAQ (reference sequence). This CDR3 is built from 14 residues. V lost 1 base, J lost 2 bases, and 9 bases lay in between. Documented treatment: approximately nine-day PBMC culture with coronavirus spike peptide pools or control peptides (ViraFEST assay). The ViraFEST method relied on peptide pools to expand antigen-specific T cells, followed by TCR sequencing. After being plated at a few million per well, PBMCs were cultured with about 10 IU/ml IL-2 and 10 ug/ml peptide pools. The study sequenced cultured CD4+ T cell DNA using the Oncomine TCR Beta short-read assay. MiXCR, run by TCRdb on the PCR reads, gives a single entry per CDR3 protein. The sample lists approximately 10,000 distinct CDR3 sequences; 60% were seen once.

This sample comprised cultured CD4+ T cells from blood, obtained after SARS-CoV-2 vaccination. This TCR was sampled from a human donor with COVID-19. The chain uses TRBV7-9 and TRBJ2-7; D gene unclear. CDR3 region: CASSLVGSPYEQYF. CDR3 DNA sequence: TGTGCCAGCAGCTTAGTTGGCAGTCCCTACGAGCAGTACTTC. Full variable domain (missing parts from reference TRBV7-9 and TRBJ2-7): DTGVSQNPRHKITKRGQNVTFRCDPISEHNRLYWYRQTLGQGPEFLTYFQNEAQLEKSRLLSDRFSAERPKGSFSTLEIQRTEQGDSAMYLCASSLVGSPYEQYFGPGTRLTVT.